The 8 T cell receptor beta chains presented below share a single source sample, sequenced in a study of cytomegalovirus exposure and HLA in healthy donors. A multiplex PCR was run with 60 Vbeta primers and 13 Jbeta primers. Repertoires were generated with immunoSEQ multiplex PCR, while TCRdb's copy carries only in-frame clones and drops some. The profile covers fewer than 80,000 clones, with 71% appearing a single time and roughly 23% taken by the ten largest. The sample was PBMCs. These receptors all come from a man aged 45-60 years in good health and CMV-seropositive.

The genes are TRBV27 and TRBJ2-1; 11 bases map to TRBD2. The ends lost 6 bases at V and 6 bases at J; junction bases unmatched: 4. This CDR3 has 14 residues. Germline V gives CDR1 MNHEY, CDR2 SMNVEV (reference sequence). The CDR3 sequence is CASSSGLAGNEQFF. CDR3 nucleotide sequence: TGTGCCAGCAGCTCCGGACTAGCGGGCAATGAGCAGTTCTTC.

V gene TRBV9 combines with J gene TRBJ1-6; D is ambiguous. This CDR3 comprises 14 residues. V was cut by 10 bases and J by 3 bases, with 14 bases left in between. Germline CDR1 is SGDLS and CDR2 is YYNGEE. This chain's CDR3 is CASKREGYNSPLHF. CDR3 nucleotide sequence: TGTGCCTCCAAGAGGGAGGGCTATAATTCACCCCTCCACTTT.

The genes are TRBV28 and TRBJ2-5; D might be TRBD1 (6 bases). This CDR3 region has 12 residues. V was shortened by 6 bases and J by 5 bases, with 10 bases between the two germline ends. Germline loops: CDR1 MDHEN, CDR2 SYDVKM. The CDR3 protein is CASSRTVETQYF. As DNA, the CDR3 is TGTGCCAGCAGCCGGACAGTGGAGACCCAGTACTTC.

This CDR3 is CASSAGQGRFYGYTF. The DNA of the CDR3 is TGTGCCAGCAGCGCGGGACAGGGCCGATTCTATGGCTACACCTTC. The V gene is TRBV11-3, the J gene TRBJ1-2; TRBD1 aligns across 9 bases. V was pared by 5 bases and J by 4 bases, with 8 bases of the junction left unmatched. Germline loops: CDR1 SGHNT, CDR2 YENEEA. CDR3 length: 15 residues.

This chain uses TRBV19 with TRBJ1-1; D not certain. V lost 9 bases to trimming and J lost 11 bases, with 19 bases between them. The CDR3 length is 12 residues. The germline V gene encodes CDR1 LNHDA and CDR2 SQIVND (reference sequence). CDR3 residues: CASSSPGEEAFF. The CDR3 DNA sequence: TGTGCCAGCTCTTCCCCGGGTGAGGAGGCTTTCTTT.

CDR3 sequence: CASSFGQGYGYTF. CDR3 DNA: TGTGCCAGCAGTTTTGGACAGGGCTATGGCTACACCTTC. V usage is TRBV28 and J usage is TRBJ1-2; TRBD1 matches at 8 bases. The germline V gene has CDR1 MDHEN and CDR2 SYDVKM. The V and J ends lost 3 bases and 4 bases, in that order; junction bases with no gene match: 1. This CDR3 contains 13 residues.

This rearrangement joins TRBV5-4 to TRBJ2-7; 8 nucleotides line up with TRBD1. Germline V gene lookup returns CDR1 SGHNT and CDR2 YYREEE (reference sequence). The CDR3 runs 15 residues. Germline trimming cut 4 bases from V and 2 bases from J; bases unmatched to any gene: 8. CDR3 in DNA: TGTGCCAGCAGCCCTACAAGACAGGGGACCTACGAGCAGTACTTC. Amino acid sequence: CASSPTRQGTYEQYF.

The chain combines TRBV11-1 with TRBJ2-2; D not resolved. Germline lookup yields CDR1 SGHAT and CDR2 FQDESV (reference sequence). The CDR3 contains 17 residues. Deletions cut 2 bases from V and 7 bases from J, with 20 bases between. The CDR3 DNA reads as TGTGCCAGCAGCTTAAGAGTCGAAGAAGATATTATCGGGGAGCTGTTTTTT. Translation gives CASSLRVEEDIIGELFF.